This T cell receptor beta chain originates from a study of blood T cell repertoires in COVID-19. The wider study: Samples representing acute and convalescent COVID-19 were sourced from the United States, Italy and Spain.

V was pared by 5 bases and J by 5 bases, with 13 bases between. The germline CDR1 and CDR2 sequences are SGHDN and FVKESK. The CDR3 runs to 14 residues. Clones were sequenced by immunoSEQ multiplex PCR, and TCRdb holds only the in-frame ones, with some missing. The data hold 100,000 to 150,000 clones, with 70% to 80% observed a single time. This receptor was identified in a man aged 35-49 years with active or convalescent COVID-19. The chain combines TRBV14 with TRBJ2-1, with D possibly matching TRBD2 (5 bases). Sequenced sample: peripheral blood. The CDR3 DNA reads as TGTGCCAGCAGCGGGAGAGAGGTCCACAATGAGCAGTTCTTC. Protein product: CASSGREVHNEQFF.